One T cell receptor beta chain is described in this entry. Its antigen is not identified. Germline CDR1 and CDR2: MRHNA and SNTAGT. CDR3 size: 15 residues. DNA was not recorded. This sample is part of a study of synovial regulatory T cells in juvenile arthritis. Approximately 11-patient cohort: some eleven active juvenile idiopathic arthritis patients, 3 polyarticular, 8 oligoarticular. Findings of the study overall: TCR diversity was lower in inflammation-associated blood Treg cells than in other blood Treg cells.

Sequencing was performed with immunoSEQ multiplex PCR; in TCRdb, only in-frame clones are kept and a portion is missing. The sample spans roughly 9,900 clones; the ten largest clones claim around 1.7%. The sample taken for sequencing was Treg cells from blood. Indicated subset: HLA-DR+ inflammation-associated blood Treg cells. This TCR derives from a donor aged 2-30 years with juvenile idiopathic arthritis. The chain employs TRBV6-4 and TRBJ1-5; no DNA is available, so the TRBD1 call from TCRdb remains unchecked. Here the CDR3 reads CASSDGTGNNQPQHF.